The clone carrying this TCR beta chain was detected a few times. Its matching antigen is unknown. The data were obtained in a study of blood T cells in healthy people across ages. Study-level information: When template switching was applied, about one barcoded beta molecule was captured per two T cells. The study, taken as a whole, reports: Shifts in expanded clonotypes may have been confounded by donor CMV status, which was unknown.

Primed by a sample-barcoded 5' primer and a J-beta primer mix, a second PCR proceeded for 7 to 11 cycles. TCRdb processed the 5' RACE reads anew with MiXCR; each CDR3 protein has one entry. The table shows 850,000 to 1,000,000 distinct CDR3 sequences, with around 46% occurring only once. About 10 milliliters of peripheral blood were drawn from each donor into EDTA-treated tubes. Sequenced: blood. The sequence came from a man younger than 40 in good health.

DNA of the CDR3: TGCGCCAGCAGCCAGGGGGAGGATCGCAATCAGCCCCAGCATTTT. This gives the protein CASSQGEDRNQPQHF. The genes are TRBV4-1 and TRBJ1-5, with D perhaps TRBD1 (5 bases). V was trimmed by 3 bases and J by 2 bases, leaving 11 bases between them. Germline values: CDR1 MGHRA, CDR2 YSYEKL. The CDR3 covers 15 residues.